What follows is one T cell receptor (beta chain) and its context. Its antigen is still unknown. Amplified regions were TCR beta CDR3 sequences from RNA transcripts. A first-round RT-PCR of the TCR CDR3 used the HTBI primer set. MiXCR was run by TCRdb on the multiplex PCR reads, yielding one entry per CDR3 protein. The table has 500,000 to 600,000 distinct CDR3 sequences, roughly 46% seen once. This entry belongs to a study of T cells in Graves' hyperthyroidism and ophthalmopathy. Whole-study results and caveats: Onset of ophthalmopathy came a median about 6.5 months after the model predicted it. Within blood appeared most thyroid clonotypes that had expanded above 0.001. Ophthalmopathy was separated from stable hyperthyroidism by a 13 V-J model.

There are 12 residues in the CDR3. Trimming shortened V by 2 bases and J by 5 bases, and 6 bases separated the two germline ends. The germline V gene has CDR1 MNHGY and CDR2 SVAAGI. The specimen sequenced was peripheral blood or thyroid tissue (not recorded which). The clonotype was recovered from an adult woman with Graves' disease, either hyperthyroidism or ophthalmopathy (not recorded which). The chain couples TRBV6-9 to TRBJ1-1; D gene unclear. This CDR3 is CASSYGKTEAFF. The CDR3 region has the DNA TGTGCCAGCAGTTATGGGAAAACTGAAGCTTTCTTT.